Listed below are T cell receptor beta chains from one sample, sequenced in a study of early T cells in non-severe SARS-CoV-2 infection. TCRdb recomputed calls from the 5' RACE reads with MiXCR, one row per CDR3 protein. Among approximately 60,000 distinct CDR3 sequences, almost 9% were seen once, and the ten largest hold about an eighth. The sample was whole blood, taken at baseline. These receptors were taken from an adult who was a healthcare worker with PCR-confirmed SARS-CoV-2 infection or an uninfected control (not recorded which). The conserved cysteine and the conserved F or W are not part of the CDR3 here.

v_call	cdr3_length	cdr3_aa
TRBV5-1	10	ASNLGDYEQY
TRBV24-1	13	ATSDRTTSTDTQY
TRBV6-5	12	ASSYGTSGSEQY
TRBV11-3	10	ASSLRGNGYT
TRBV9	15	ASSGEDQSSLYNEQF
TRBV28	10	ASSFSPDTQY
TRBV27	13	ASSLLQGANYEQY
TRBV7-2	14	ASSEQATLLFSEAF
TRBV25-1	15	ASSDLARASSYNEQF
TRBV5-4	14	ASSDEDQRAYNEQF
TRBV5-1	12	ASSLDPPNYGYT
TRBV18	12	ASSRAGDTGELF
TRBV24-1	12	ATSDSPSARTQY
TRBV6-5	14	ASSWGTSGREETQY
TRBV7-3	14	ASSPGLAGDTDTQY
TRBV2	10	ASRADMQGYT
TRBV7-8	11	ASSLAPGSEQF
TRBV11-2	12	ASSFTGGLVDQY
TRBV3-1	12	ASSLFSNTGELF
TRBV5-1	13	ASSGGTGLNSPLH
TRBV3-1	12	ASSQQGDNEKLF
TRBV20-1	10	SAYQLGYEQY
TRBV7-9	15	ASSRLGQGSSGNTIY
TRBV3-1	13	ASSQDQSWDTEAF
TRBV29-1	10	SVGAPGNTIY